One sample yielded the 17 T cell receptor beta chains listed below, sequenced in a study of OX40 agonist ivuxolimab in advanced cancers. Only in-frame clones appear in the TCRdb table, and some are missing; sequencing was by immunoSEQ multiplex PCR. Of 55,000 to 65,000 clones listed, about 86% are singletons. The sequencing used CD4+ or CD8+ T cells sorted from blood, collected in a trial of the OX40 agonist ivuxolimab. The source is an adult with an advanced solid tumor such as melanoma, head and neck, liver or kidney cancer.

This clone was seen more than once but under ten times. The chain employs TRBV5-6 and TRBJ2-3, with D tentatively TRBD2 (5 bases). CDR3 length: 16 amino acids. Per the germline V gene, CDR1 is SGHDT and CDR2 is YYEEEE. V lost 0 bases and J 5 bases, leaving 16 bases between the germline ends. This CDR3 reads CASSLAGMAGRDTQYF. Written as DNA, the CDR3 is TGTGCCAGCAGCTTGGCCGGGATGGCTGGTAGAGATACGCAGTATTTT.

This clone was counted between two and nine times. The chain joins TRBV9 to TRBJ1-1, with D perhaps matching TRBD1 (5 bases). Germline CDR1 and CDR2: SGDLS and YYNGEE. Trimming pared 6 bases from V and 7 bases from J, leaving 19 bases between. There are 14 residues in the CDR3. For the CDR3, the DNA is TGTGCCAGCACCCCACCTGGCGGGGGGGATGAAGCTTTCTTT. It yields the protein CASTPPGGGDEAFF.

V usage is TRBV19 and J usage is TRBJ1-1; 10 bases match TRBD1. Germline assignment: CDR1 LNHDA and CDR2 SQIVND (reference sequence). The CDR3 is made up of 14 amino acids. The ends lost 5 bases at V and 11 bases at J; junction bases unmatched: 11. CDR3: CASSSGQGLIFAFF. CDR3 nucleotides: TGTGCCAGTAGTTCGGGACAGGGGTTAATTTTCGCTTTCTTT.

CDR3 protein: CASSPSTGATDTQYF. The CDR3 bases are TGTGCCAGCAGTCCTTCGACGGGGGCCACAGATACGCAGTATTTT. The gene calls are TRBV28 and TRBJ2-3; either TRBD1 or TRBD2 may fit D (6 bases each). Deletions cut 5 bases from V and 2 bases from J, with 14 bases between. The CDR3 covers 15 residues. Per the germline V gene, CDR1 is MDHEN and CDR2 is SYDVKM.

The V call is TRBV4-2, the J call TRBJ1-1, with a possible D match to TRBD1 (6 bases). V shed 0 bases and J shed 11 bases, with 13 bases lying between them. Germline V lookup: CDR1 LGHNA, CDR2 YNFKEQ. The CDR3 loop spans 13 amino acids. The CDR3: CASSQDGAGVAFF. CDR3 coding DNA: TGTGCCAGCAGCCAAGATGGGGCAGGGGTTGCTTTCTTT.

V gene TRBV7-9 combines with J gene TRBJ2-1, with 7 bases lining up with TRBD1. The CDR3 sequence is 13 residues long. With V trimmed by 8 bases and J by 4 bases, 5 bases remained unmatched. From germline, CDR1 is SEHNR and CDR2 FQNEAQ (reference sequence). This CDR3 reads CASGRDSYNEQFF. CDR3 DNA sequence: TGTGCCAGCGGCCGGGACAGTTACAATGAGCAGTTCTTC.

The chain combines TRBV29-1 with TRBJ1-6, with D possibly TRBD1 on 5 matching bases. V was cut by 5 bases and J by 10 bases, with 15 bases left in between. CDR1 is SQVTM and CDR2 is ANQGSEA in the germline V gene. The CDR3 loop spans 13 amino acids. Here the CDR3 DNA reads TGCAGCGTTCAGGACACCCCGGAATCACCCCTCCACTTT. Translation: CSVQDTPESPLHF.

This chain joins TRBV28 and TRBJ2-2; D unresolved. The CDR3 sequence is 13 residues long. V was pared by 8 bases and J by 0 bases, with 7 bases between. Per the germline V gene, CDR1 is MDHEN and CDR2 is SYDVKM. CDR3 nucleotides: TGTGCCAGCGGGCAGCCGAACACCGGGGAGCTGTTTTTT. The encoded protein is CASGQPNTGELFF.

The chain combines TRBV5-4 with TRBJ2-2; D might be TRBD1 (7 bases). The CDR3 loop spans 15 amino acids. The V gene's germline CDR1 is SGHNT and CDR2 YYREEE (reference sequence). Trimming pared 4 bases from V and 1 base from J, leaving 11 bases between. The CDR3 loop is CASSAGQMNTGELFF. As DNA, the CDR3 is TGTGCCAGCAGCGCGGGACAGATGAACACCGGGGAGCTGTTTTTT. The full variable domain, completed using reference TRBV5-4 and TRBJ2-2, is ETGVTQSPTHLIKTRGQQVTLRCSSQSGHNTVSWYQQALGQGPQFIFQYYREEENGRGNFPPRFSGLQFPNYSSELNVNALELDDSALYLCASSAGQMNTGELFFGEGSRLTVL.

The rearrangement links TRBV7-2 to TRBJ2-1; 7 positions match TRBD2. The V segment lost 8 bases and the J segment 9 bases; nucleotides outside the gene matches: 16. CDR1 is SGHTA and CDR2 is FQGNSA in the germline V gene. This CDR3 comprises 15 residues. The CDR3 DNA reads as TGTGCCAGCTCTACAACTAGCGCCCTATTGGGTGAGCAGTTCTTC. Translation: CASSTTSALLGEQFF.

J is TRBJ2-6 and V is TRBV6-1; D is unresolved. This CDR3 comprises 14 residues. Germline lookup yields CDR1 MNHNS and CDR2 SASEGT. Deletions cut 4 bases from V and 4 bases from J, with 8 bases between. The DNA of the CDR3 is TGTGCCAGCAGTGTCAGTTTCGGGGCCAACGTCCTGACTTTC. Translation: CASSVSFGANVLTF.

The V gene is TRBV18, the J gene TRBJ2-3; D might be TRBD1 or TRBD2, each matching 5 bases. Germline CDR1 KGHSH, CDR2 LQKENI. The germline V and J ends were trimmed by 5 bases and 10 bases, with 16 bases remaining between them. The CDR3 totals 13 residues. Here the CDR3 DNA reads TGTGCCAGCTCATCCGGGGCTCAGGCATCGCAGTATTTT. Translated: CASSSGAQASQYF.

The rearrangement joins TRBV6-1 to TRBJ1-1, with 7 bases lining up with TRBD1. The V and J ends lost 0 bases and 5 bases, in that order; junction bases with no gene match: 3. This CDR3 comprises 14 residues. In germline, CDR1 is MNHNS, CDR2 SASEGT. The CDR3 DNA is TGTGCCAGCAGTGAAGCAGGGGGCCGAACTGAAGCTTTCTTT. It is translated as CASSEAGGRTEAFF.

The V and J genes are TRBV7-8 and TRBJ1-1, with D possibly being TRBD1 (5 bases). The germline CDR1 and CDR2 sequences are SGHVS and FQNEAQ. Trimming removed 7 bases from V and 1 base from J, with 13 bases in between. CDR3 length: 14 amino acids. CDR3 sequence (DNA): TGTGCCAGCACTAGGGGCTCGGGGAACACTGAAGCTTTCTTT. Translated: CASTRGSGNTEAFF. Full variable domain (outside the CDR3, taken from reference TRBV7-8 and TRBJ1-1): GAGVSQSPRYKVAKRGQDVALRCDPISGHVSLFWYQQALGQGPEFLTYFQNEAQLDKSGLPSDRFFAERPEGSVSTLKIQRTQQEDSAVYLCASTRGSGNTEAFFGQGTRLTVV.

This clone was counted only a few times. The rearrangement joins TRBV29-1 to TRBJ2-5, with 8 bases matching TRBD1. Germline V gene lookup returns CDR1 SQVTM and CDR2 ANQGSEA. The CDR3 length is 15 residues. Trimming at V came to 4 bases and at J to 2 bases, leaving 9 bases not matched to a gene. The CDR3 sequence is CSVVLQGAAQETQYF. The CDR3, as DNA: TGCAGCGTTGTCCTTCAGGGGGCCGCTCAAGAGACCCAGTACTTC.

This chain uses TRBV19 with TRBJ2-5; D might be TRBD1 (5 bases). The germline gives CDR1 LNHDA, CDR2 SQIVND (reference sequence). Trimming stripped 3 bases from V and 3 bases from J, with 11 bases between. The CDR3 consists of 14 residues. The CDR3 DNA is TGTGCCAGTAGTATGCAGGGTGGAAAAGAGACCCAGTACTTC. Amino acids: CASSMQGGKETQYF.

This chain uses TRBV29-1 with TRBJ2-1; 7 positions agree with TRBD2. The CDR3 is 15 residues long. In germline, CDR1 is SQVTM, CDR2 ANQGSEA. J was trimmed by 0 bases and V by 7 bases; bases with no gene match: 9. The CDR3 nucleotides read TGCAGCGCCGCGGGGGACTTAAGCTCCTACAATGAGCAGTTCTTC. Translating it yields CSAAGDLSSYNEQFF.